This passage covers 26 T cell receptor beta chains from one sample sequenced in a study of cytomegalovirus exposure and HLA in healthy donors. The PCR employed 60 Vbeta primers together with 13 Jbeta primers. Sequenced by immunoSEQ multiplex PCR; TCRdb stores in-frame clones only, minus some. The sample lists about 160,000 clones; 55% to 70% were seen once. The specimen was PBMCs. The receptors come from a middle-aged woman in good health and CMV-seropositive.

The chain is built from TRBV19 and TRBJ1-1; 9 bases align to TRBD1. With V trimmed by 4 bases and J by 3 bases, 9 bases remained unmatched. This CDR3 region has 16 residues. CDR1 is LNHDA, CDR2 SQIVND, per germline (reference sequence). CDR3 sequence: CASSTPSWTGDTEAFF. The CDR3 region has the DNA TGTGCCAGTAGTACCCCCTCGTGGACAGGGGACACTGAAGCTTTCTTT.

The chain joins TRBV5-1 to TRBJ1-3, with TRBD1 matching 7 bases. CDR3 length: 15 amino acids. With 4 bases clipped from V and 4 bases from J, the junction kept 8 bases outside the gene matches. Looked up from germline, CDR1 is SGHRS and CDR2 is YFSETQ. CDR3 nucleotides: TGCGCCAGCAGCCCCGAGGGGGCTAACGGAAACACCATATATTTT. This gives the protein CASSPEGANGNTIYF.

In its sample, this clone was seen once. This chain links TRBV5-4 with TRBJ2-7; 14 bases map to TRBD2. Germline lookup yields CDR1 SGHNT and CDR2 YYREEE (reference sequence). V shed 3 bases, J shed 4 bases, and the junction held 3 bases outside the gene matches. The CDR3 runs to 15 residues. In DNA, the CDR3 is TGTGCCAGCAGCTCCTGGACTAGCGGGGGGTACGAGCAGTACTTC. Translating gives CASSSWTSGGYEQYF.

Points on this clone: This sample includes further DNA sequences coding for the same CDR3. The V call is TRBV30, the J call TRBJ1-2; 7 nucleotides agree with TRBD1. Germline V CDR1 and CDR2: GTSNPN, SVGIG (reference sequence). This CDR3 spans 15 amino acids. Trimming at V came to 3 bases and at J to 2 bases, leaving 9 bases not matched to a gene. The CDR3 coding sequence is TGTGCCTGGAGGTCAAGTACAGGGGTGAACTATGGCTACACCTTC. Translating gives CAWRSSTGVNYGYTF.

V is TRBV5-1 and J is TRBJ1-4; D gene unclear. Between the trimmed V and J ends, which lost 4 bases and 6 bases, there was a span of 13 bases. Germline V gene sequence: CDR1 SGHRS, CDR2 YFSETQ. There are 14 residues in the CDR3. The CDR3 spells CASSPGAVDEKLFF. The CDR3 nucleotides read TGCGCCAGCAGCCCGGGAGCGGTTGATGAAAAACTGTTTTTT.

The rearrangement uses TRBV28 and TRBJ1-3; D is possibly TRBD1 (5 bases). The V and J ends lost 7 bases and 0 bases respectively, with 13 bases between them. Germline V gene data show CDR1 as MDHEN and CDR2 as SYDVKM. The CDR3 is 15 amino acids. CDR3 in DNA: TGTGCCAGCATACCGGGGCGGGACTCTGGAAACACCATATATTTT. It is translated as CASIPGRDSGNTIYF.

The rearrangement uses TRBV7-3 and TRBJ1-2; 11 bases line up with TRBD1. CDR1 and CDR2 (germline): SGHTA, FQGTGA. The CDR3 is made up of 14 amino acids. The trim removed 5 bases at V and 8 bases at J, leaving 7 bases unmatched. DNA for the CDR3: TGTGCCAGCAGCCCGGGACAGGGGGGAGAGGGCTACACCTTC. This translates into CASSPGQGGEGYTF. Full variable domain (rest looked up from reference TRBV7-3 and TRBJ1-2): GAGVSQTPSNKVTEKGKYVELRCDPISGHTALYWYRQSLGQGPEFLIYFQGTGAADDSGLPNDRFFAVRPEGSVSTLKIQRTERGDSAVYLCASSPGQGGEGYTFGSGTRLTVV.

The chain couples TRBV7-2 to TRBJ1-1; TRBD1 aligns across 7 bases. This CDR3 contains 15 residues. Trimming at V came to 5 bases and at J to 4 bases, leaving 10 bases not matched to a gene. The germline CDR1 and CDR2 sequences are SGHTA and FQGNSA. This chain's CDR3 is CASSPPGQPFTEAFF. Here the CDR3 DNA reads TGTGCCAGCAGCCCTCCGGGACAGCCCTTCACTGAAGCTTTCTTT.

This rearrangement joins TRBV6-5 to TRBJ2-2; the D gene is possibly TRBD1 (5 bases). Trimming left V 0 bases short and J 4 bases short, with 12 bases between. Germline values: CDR1 MNHEY, CDR2 SVGAGI. This CDR3 contains 16 residues. The CDR3 DNA is TGTGCCAGCAGTTACTCGAGGCAGGGAATCACCGGGGAGCTGTTTTTT. It is translated as CASSYSRQGITGELFF.

The V and J genes are TRBV19 and TRBJ2-1, with 12 bases identical to TRBD2. There are 15 residues in the CDR3. Germline V gene lookup returns CDR1 LNHDA and CDR2 SQIVND (reference sequence). The V segment lost 5 bases and the J segment 8 bases; nucleotides outside the gene matches: 7. CDR3 residues: CASSSSGGALYEQFF. CDR3 DNA sequence: TGTGCCAGTAGTTCTAGCGGGGGGGCCTTATATGAGCAGTTCTTC. Complete variable domain (other parts from reference TRBV19 and TRBJ2-1): DGGITQSPKYLFRKEGQNVTLSCEQNLNHDAMYWYRQDPGQGLRLIYYSQIVNDFQKGDIAEGYSVSREKKESFPLTVTSAQKNPTAFYLCASSSSGGALYEQFFGPGTRLTVL.

This clone has more than one count but fewer than ten. V gene TRBV7-6 combines with J gene TRBJ2-7; possible D gene TRBD2, 5 bases. V lost 5 bases and J lost 0, with 8 bases in between. The germline V gene has CDR1 SGHVS and CDR2 FNYEAQ. This CDR3 has 13 amino acids. CDR3 in amino acids: CASSRTGSYEQYF. The CDR3 DNA is TGTGCCAGCAGCCGGACTGGCTCCTACGAGCAGTACTTC.

This chain uses TRBV18 with TRBJ2-5; 7 bases align to TRBD1. J lost 4 bases, V lost 1 base, and 6 bases had no gene match. This CDR3 spans 15 amino acids. The germline gives CDR1 KGHSH, CDR2 LQKENI. CDR3 region: CASSPQGAGGETQYF. In DNA form, the CDR3 reads TGTGCCAGCTCACCACAGGGGGCAGGCGGAGAGACCCAGTACTTC.

The chain uses TRBV7-2 and TRBJ1-5; 8 bases align to TRBD1. After removal of 5 bases from V and 7 bases from J, the junction contained 10 bases not matched to a gene. The germline V gene encodes CDR1 SGHTA and CDR2 FQGNSA. The CDR3 consists of 15 residues. The DNA of the CDR3 is TGTGCCAGCAGCCTGCGGACAGGGTTGTACCAGCCCCAGCATTTT. This translates into CASSLRTGLYQPQHF.

CDR3 nucleotides: TGTGCCAGCAGCGGACTAGCGGGGGCTCCCAAAAACATTCAGTACTTC. Protein product: CASSGLAGAPKNIQYF. This chain joins TRBV9 and TRBJ2-4; TRBD2 aligns across 12 bases. V lost 3 bases and J lost 2; bases outside the gene matches: 3. Germline loops: CDR1 SGDLS, CDR2 YYNGEE. The CDR3 covers 16 residues.

The chain is built from TRBV5-1 and TRBJ2-3; 7 bases align to TRBD1. The CDR3 totals 15 residues. V lost 0 bases and J lost 3; bases outside the gene matches: 4. In germline, CDR1 is SGHRS, CDR2 YFSETQ. The CDR3 loop is CASSLGGQSTDTQYF. The CDR3, as DNA: TGCGCCAGCAGCTTGGGGGGACAGTCTACAGATACGCAGTATTTT.

The rearrangement uses TRBV5-4 and TRBJ2-1; 9 nucleotides match TRBD2. This CDR3 comprises 14 residues. The germline CDR1 and CDR2 sequences are SGHNT and YYREEE (reference sequence). V shed 2 bases, J shed 10 bases, and the junction held 7 bases outside the gene matches. The CDR3 protein is CASSFGGGAWEQFF. The CDR3 DNA reads TGTGCCAGCAGCTTCGGCGGGGGGGCCTGGGAGCAGTTCTTC.

The chain couples TRBV9 to TRBJ2-1; 10 bases match TRBD2. Per the germline V gene, CDR1 is SGDLS and CDR2 is YYNGEE. V shed 1 base, J shed 6 bases, and the junction held 4 bases outside the gene matches. The CDR3 is 15 amino acids. In nucleotides, the CDR3 is TGTGCCAGCAGCGTAACTAGCGGGAATGGCAATGAGCAGTTCTTC. Encoded protein: CASSVTSGNGNEQFF.

This clone was seen a single time. The V gene is TRBV5-6, the J gene TRBJ2-1; 13 bases map to TRBD2. The CDR3 is 15 residues long. Germline V gives CDR1 SGHDT, CDR2 YYEEEE. J gave up 6 bases and V 6 bases, and 6 bases lay outside the gene matches. DNA of the CDR3: TGTGCCAGCACCCCGAGGACTAGCGGGGGCAATGAGCAGTTCTTC. Translation: CASTPRTSGGNEQFF.

The chain couples TRBV5-4 to TRBJ1-1; 7 bases are a match to TRBD1. The J segment lost 5 bases and the V segment lost 4 bases, leaving 8 bases of the junction unmatched. The CDR3 runs 14 residues. Looked up from germline, CDR1 is SGHNT and CDR2 is YYREEE (reference sequence). CDR3 DNA sequence: TGTGCCAGCAGCAGGGAAACAGGGGTTACTGAAGCTTTCTTT. It encodes CASSRETGVTEAFF.

The chain joins TRBV6-5 to TRBJ2-7, with D possibly TRBD2 on 5 matching bases. Germline CDR1 and CDR2: MNHEY and SVGAGI. This CDR3 comprises 16 residues. V was pared by 6 bases and J by 5 bases, with 23 bases between. The CDR3 bases are TGTGCCAGCAGCTACACTAGGTGGACGTTTACCCACGAGCAGTACTTC. Protein: CASSYTRWTFTHEQYF.

The rearrangement uses TRBV25-1 and TRBJ2-2, with D perhaps matching TRBD1 (5 bases). This CDR3 is 16 amino acids long. Trimming left V 0 bases short and J 2 bases short, with 10 bases between. Germline V gene sequence: CDR1 MGHDK, CDR2 SYGVNS. The CDR3 sequence is CASSEYFQGNTGELFF. The CDR3 DNA sequence: TGTGCCAGCAGTGAATATTTCCAGGGTAACACCGGGGAGCTGTTTTTT.

CDR3 protein: CASSRGTAAYNEQFF. DNA of the CDR3: TGTGCCAGCTCCCGGGGGACAGCAGCCTACAATGAGCAGTTCTTC. The chain links TRBV18 to TRBJ2-1, with a weak D call TRBD1 (7 bases). In germline, CDR1 is KGHSH, CDR2 LQKENI. The CDR3 is made up of 15 amino acids. V lost 6 bases, J lost 2 bases, and 14 bases lay in between. Full variable domain (rest looked up from reference TRBV18 and TRBJ2-1): NAGVMQNPRHLVRRRGQEARLRCSPMKGHSHVYWYRQLPEEGLKFMVYLQKENIIDESGMPKERFSAEFPKEGPSILRIQQVVRGDSAAYFCASSRGTAAYNEQFFGPGTRLTVL.

V and J are TRBV7-3 and TRBJ2-6; 7 bases map to TRBD1. The CDR3 runs to 15 residues. Germline V CDR1 and CDR2: SGHTA, FQGTGA. Trimming removed 5 bases from V and 3 bases from J; junction bases left unmatched: 4. CDR3 protein: CASSLGGDGANVLTF. The CDR3 coding sequence is TGTGCCAGCAGCCTAGGGGGCGATGGGGCCAACGTCCTGACTTTC.

In this sample, this clone turned up a few times. This chain connects TRBV28 to TRBJ2-7; TRBD2 might be the D (6 bases). Trimming cost V 5 bases and J 2 bases, with 13 bases left between them. CDR1 and CDR2 from the germline V gene are MDHEN and SYDVKM. The CDR3 sequence is 14 residues long. The CDR3: CASSGGSAPYEQYF. The CDR3 DNA sequence: TGTGCCAGCAGTGGGGGGTCTGCACCCTACGAGCAGTACTTC.

The rearrangement links TRBV28 to TRBJ2-1; D is undetermined. The ends were cut back, 8 bases at V and 8 bases at J, with 13 bases in the middle. From germline, CDR1 is MDHEN and CDR2 SYDVKM. The CDR3 has 12 amino acids. CDR3 bases: TGTGCCAGCTCTTCGGTGGTGGATGAGCAGTTCTTC. Protein: CASSSVVDEQFF.

Of note for this clone: The junction shows a germline mismatch at one end, possibly a read error. In DNA form, the CDR3 reads TGTGCCAGCAGTGGCGACAGCAGTTATAATTCACCCCTCCCCTTT. Its protein is CASSGDSSYNSPLPF. The genes are TRBV2 and TRBJ1-6, with D possibly matching TRBD1 (5 bases). Germline CDR1 is SNHLY and CDR2 is FYNNEI. The CDR3 has 15 amino acids.